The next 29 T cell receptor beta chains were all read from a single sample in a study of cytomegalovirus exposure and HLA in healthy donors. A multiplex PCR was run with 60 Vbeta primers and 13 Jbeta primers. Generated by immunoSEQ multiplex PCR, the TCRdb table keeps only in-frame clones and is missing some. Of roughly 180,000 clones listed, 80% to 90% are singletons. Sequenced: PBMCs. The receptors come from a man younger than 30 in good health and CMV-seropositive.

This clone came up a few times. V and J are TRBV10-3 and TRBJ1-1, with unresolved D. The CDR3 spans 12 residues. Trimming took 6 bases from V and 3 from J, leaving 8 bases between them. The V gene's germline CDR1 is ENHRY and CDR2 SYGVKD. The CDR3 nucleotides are TGTGCCATCAGACCCCAGGACACTGAAGCTTTCTTT. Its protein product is CAIRPQDTEAFF.

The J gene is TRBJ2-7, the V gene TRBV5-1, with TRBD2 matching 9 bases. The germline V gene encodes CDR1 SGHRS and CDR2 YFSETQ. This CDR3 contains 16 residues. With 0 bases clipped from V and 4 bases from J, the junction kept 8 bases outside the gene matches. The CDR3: CASSLALATSGYEQYF. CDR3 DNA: TGCGCCAGCAGCTTGGCCTTAGCGACTAGCGGTTACGAGCAGTACTTC.

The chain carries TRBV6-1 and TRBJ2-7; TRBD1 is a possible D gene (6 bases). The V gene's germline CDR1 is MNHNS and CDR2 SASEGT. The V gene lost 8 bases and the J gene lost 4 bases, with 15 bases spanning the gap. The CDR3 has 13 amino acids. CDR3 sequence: CASERTALYEQYF. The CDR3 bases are TGTGCCAGCGAAAGGACAGCCCTTTACGAGCAGTACTTC.

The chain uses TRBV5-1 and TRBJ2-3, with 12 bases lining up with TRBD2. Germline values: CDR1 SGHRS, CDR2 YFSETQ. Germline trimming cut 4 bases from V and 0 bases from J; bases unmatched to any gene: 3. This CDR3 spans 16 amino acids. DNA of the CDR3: TGCGCCAGCAGCGCACTAGCGGGGGGTAGCACAGATACGCAGTATTTT. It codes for CASSALAGGSTDTQYF.

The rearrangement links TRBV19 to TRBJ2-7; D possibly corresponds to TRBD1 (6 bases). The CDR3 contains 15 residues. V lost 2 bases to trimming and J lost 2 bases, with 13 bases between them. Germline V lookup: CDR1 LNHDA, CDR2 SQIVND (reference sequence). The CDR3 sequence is CASSISSGQPYEQYF. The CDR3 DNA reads TGTGCCAGTAGTATAAGTTCCGGACAGCCCTACGAGCAGTACTTC.

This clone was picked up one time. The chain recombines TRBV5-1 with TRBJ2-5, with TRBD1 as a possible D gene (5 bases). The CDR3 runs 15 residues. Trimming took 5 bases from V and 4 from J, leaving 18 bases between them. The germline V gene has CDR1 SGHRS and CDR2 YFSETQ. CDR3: CASSLEGALAETQYF. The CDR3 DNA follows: TGCGCCAGCAGTTTAGAAGGGGCCCTGGCAGAGACCCAGTACTTC.

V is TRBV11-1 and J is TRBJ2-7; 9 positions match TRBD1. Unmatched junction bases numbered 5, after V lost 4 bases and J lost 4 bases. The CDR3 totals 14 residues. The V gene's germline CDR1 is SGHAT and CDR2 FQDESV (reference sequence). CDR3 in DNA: TGTGCCAGCAGCTCGGGACAGGGTGGTTACGAGCAGTACTTC. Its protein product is CASSSGQGGYEQYF.

Here the CDR3 DNA reads TGTGCCATCAGTGAGTTCAGCCGGGCAACTAATGAAAAACTGTTTTTT. Translation: CAISEFSRATNEKLFF. The chain uses TRBV10-3 and TRBJ1-4, with D unclear. The CDR3 is made up of 16 amino acids. Germline V gene sequence: CDR1 ENHRY, CDR2 SYGVKD. Trimming removed 1 base from V and 0 bases from J, with 9 bases in between.

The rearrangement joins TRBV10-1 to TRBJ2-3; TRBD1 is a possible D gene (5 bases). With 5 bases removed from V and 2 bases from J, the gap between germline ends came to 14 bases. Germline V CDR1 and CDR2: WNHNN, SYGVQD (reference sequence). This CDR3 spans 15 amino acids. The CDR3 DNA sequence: TGCGCCAGCAGTCGAACGGACACTCACACAGATACGCAGTATTTT. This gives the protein CASSRTDTHTDTQYF.

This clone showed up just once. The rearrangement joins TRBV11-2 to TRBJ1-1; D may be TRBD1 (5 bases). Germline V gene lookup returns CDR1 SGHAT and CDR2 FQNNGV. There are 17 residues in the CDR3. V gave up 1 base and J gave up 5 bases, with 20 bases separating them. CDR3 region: CASSLAWGRGGQTEAFF. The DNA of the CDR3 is TGTGCCAGCAGCTTAGCTTGGGGGAGGGGAGGACAAACTGAAGCTTTCTTT.

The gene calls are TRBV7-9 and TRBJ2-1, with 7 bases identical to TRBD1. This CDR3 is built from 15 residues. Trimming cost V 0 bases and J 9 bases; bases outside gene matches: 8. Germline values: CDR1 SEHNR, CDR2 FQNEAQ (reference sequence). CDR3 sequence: CASSLARTGVGEQFF. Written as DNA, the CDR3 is TGTGCCAGCAGCTTAGCGAGAACAGGGGTAGGTGAGCAGTTCTTC.

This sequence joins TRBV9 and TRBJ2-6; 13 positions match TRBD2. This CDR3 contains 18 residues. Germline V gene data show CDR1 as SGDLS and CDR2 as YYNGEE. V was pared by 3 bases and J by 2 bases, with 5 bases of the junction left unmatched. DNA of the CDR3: TGTGCCAGCAGCGCCTCTACTAGCGGGGGGGCTGGGGCCAACGTCCTGACTTTC. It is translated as CASSASTSGGAGANVLTF.

This CDR3 reads CASSVAGRGADTIYF. The CDR3 DNA follows: TGTGCCAGCAGCGTAGCGGGCAGGGGGGCAGACACCATATATTTT. The chain combines TRBV9 with TRBJ1-3, with TRBD1 matching 7 bases. The CDR3 totals 15 residues. V was pared by 0 bases and J by 8 bases, with 8 bases of the junction left unmatched. From germline, CDR1 is SGDLS and CDR2 YYNGEE. Using reference TRBV9 and TRBJ1-3 for the parts outside the CDR3, the full variable domain is DSGVTQTPKHLITATGQRVTLRCSPRSGDLSVYWYQQSLDQGLQFLIQYYNGEERAKGNILERFSAQQFPDLHSELNLSSLELGDSALYFCASSVAGRGADTIYFGEGSWLTVV.

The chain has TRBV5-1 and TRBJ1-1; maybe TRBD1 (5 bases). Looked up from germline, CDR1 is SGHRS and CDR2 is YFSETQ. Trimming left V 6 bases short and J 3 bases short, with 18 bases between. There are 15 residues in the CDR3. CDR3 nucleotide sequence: TGCGCCAGCATCAACCTCGTCGGGGGGTACACTGAAGCTTTCTTT. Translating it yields CASINLVGGYTEAFF.

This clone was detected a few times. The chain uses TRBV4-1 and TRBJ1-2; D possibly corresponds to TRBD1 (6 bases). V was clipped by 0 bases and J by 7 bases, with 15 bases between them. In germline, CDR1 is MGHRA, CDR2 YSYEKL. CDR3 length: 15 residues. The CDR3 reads CASSQELLGALGYTF. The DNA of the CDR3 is TGCGCCAGCAGCCAAGAGCTCCTGGGGGCCCTTGGCTACACCTTC.

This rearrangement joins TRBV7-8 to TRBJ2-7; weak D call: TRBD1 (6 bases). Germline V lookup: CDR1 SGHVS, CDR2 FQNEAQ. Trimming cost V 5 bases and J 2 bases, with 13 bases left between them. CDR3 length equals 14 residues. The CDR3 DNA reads TGTGCCAGCAGCACCAGGACAGCCACCTACGAGCAGTACTTC. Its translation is CASSTRTATYEQYF.

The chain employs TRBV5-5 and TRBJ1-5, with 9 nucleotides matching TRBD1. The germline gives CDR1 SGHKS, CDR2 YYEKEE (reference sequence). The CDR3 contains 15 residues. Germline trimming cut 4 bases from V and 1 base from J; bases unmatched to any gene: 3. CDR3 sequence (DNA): TGTGCCAGCAGCGAAGGGACAGGGAGCAATCAGCCCCAGCATTTT. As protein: CASSEGTGSNQPQHF.

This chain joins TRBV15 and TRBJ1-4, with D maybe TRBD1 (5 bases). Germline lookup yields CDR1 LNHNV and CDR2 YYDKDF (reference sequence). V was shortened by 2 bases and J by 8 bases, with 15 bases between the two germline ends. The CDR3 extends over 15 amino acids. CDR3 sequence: CATSRRTQSGEKLFF. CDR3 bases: TGTGCCACCAGCAGACGGACACAAAGCGGGGAAAAACTGTTTTTT.

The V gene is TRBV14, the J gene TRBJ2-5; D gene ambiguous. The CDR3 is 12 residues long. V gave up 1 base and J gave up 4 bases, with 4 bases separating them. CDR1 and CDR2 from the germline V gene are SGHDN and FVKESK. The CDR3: CASSQVRETQYF. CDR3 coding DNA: TGTGCCAGCAGCCAAGTTCGAGAGACCCAGTACTTC.

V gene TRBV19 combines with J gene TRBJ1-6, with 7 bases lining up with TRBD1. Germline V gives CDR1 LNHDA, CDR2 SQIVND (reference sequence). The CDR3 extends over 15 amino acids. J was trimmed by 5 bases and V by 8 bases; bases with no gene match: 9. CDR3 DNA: TGTGCCAGTGGAGTGATCGACAGGGATAATTCACCCCTCCACTTT. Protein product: CASGVIDRDNSPLHF.

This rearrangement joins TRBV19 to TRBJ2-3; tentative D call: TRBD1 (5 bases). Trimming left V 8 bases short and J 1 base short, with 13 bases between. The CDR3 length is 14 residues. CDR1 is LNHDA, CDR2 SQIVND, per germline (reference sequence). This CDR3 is CASHMTAGTDTQYF. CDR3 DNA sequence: TGTGCCAGTCATATGACAGCAGGCACAGATACGCAGTATTTT.

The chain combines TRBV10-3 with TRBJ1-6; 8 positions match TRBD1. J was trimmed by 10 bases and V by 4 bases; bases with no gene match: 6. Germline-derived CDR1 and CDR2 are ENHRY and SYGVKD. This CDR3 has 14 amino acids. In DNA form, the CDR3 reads TGTGCCATCAGTGGGGGGGACAGGTCGTCACCCCTCCACTTT. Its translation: CAISGGDRSSPLHF.

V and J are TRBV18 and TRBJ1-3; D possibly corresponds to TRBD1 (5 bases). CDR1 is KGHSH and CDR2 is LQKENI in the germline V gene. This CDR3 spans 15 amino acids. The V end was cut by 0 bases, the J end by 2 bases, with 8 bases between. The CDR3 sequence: CASSPPTGTGNTIYF. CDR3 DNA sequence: TGTGCCAGCTCACCACCAACAGGAACTGGAAACACCATATATTTT. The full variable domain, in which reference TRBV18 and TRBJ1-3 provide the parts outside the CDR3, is NAGVMQNPRHLVRRRGQEARLRCSPMKGHSHVYWYRQLPEEGLKFMVYLQKENIIDESGMPKERFSAEFPKEGPSILRIQQVVRGDSAAYFCASSPPTGTGNTIYFGEGSWLTVV.

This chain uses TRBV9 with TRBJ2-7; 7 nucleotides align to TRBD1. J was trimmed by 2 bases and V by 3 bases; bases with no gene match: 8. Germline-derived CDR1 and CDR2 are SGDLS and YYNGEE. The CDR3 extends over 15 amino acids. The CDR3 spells CASSATGVTPYEQYF. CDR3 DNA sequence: TGTGCCAGCAGCGCTACAGGGGTGACCCCCTACGAGCAGTACTTC.

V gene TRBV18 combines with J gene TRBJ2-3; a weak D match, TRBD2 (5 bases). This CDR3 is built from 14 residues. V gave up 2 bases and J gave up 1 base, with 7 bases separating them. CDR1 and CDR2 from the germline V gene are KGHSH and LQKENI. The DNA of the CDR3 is TGTGCCAGCTCACCATCGAGGGGCACAGATACGCAGTATTTT. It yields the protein CASSPSRGTDTQYF.

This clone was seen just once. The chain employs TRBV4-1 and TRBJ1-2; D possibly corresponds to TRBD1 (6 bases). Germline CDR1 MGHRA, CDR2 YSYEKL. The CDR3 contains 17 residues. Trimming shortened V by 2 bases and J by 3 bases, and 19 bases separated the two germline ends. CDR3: CASSQPLSLQGYYGYTF. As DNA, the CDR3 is TGCGCCAGCAGCCAACCCCTCTCCCTACAGGGCTACTATGGCTACACCTTC.

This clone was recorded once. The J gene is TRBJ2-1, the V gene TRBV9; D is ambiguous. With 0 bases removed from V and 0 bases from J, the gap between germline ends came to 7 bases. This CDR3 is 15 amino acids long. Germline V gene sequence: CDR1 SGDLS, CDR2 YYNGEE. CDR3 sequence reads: CASSVDLSSYNEQFF. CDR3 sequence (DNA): TGTGCCAGCAGCGTAGACCTAAGCTCCTACAATGAGCAGTTCTTC.

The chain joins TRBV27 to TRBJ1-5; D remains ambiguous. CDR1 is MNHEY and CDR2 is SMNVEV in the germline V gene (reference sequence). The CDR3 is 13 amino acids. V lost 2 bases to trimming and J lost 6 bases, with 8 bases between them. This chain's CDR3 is CASSLDEVQPQHF. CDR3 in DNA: TGTGCCAGCAGTTTAGATGAGGTTCAGCCCCAGCATTTT.

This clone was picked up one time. CDR3 sequence reads: CASTRGLASETQYF. The DNA for the CDR3 is TGTGCCAGCACACGTGGACTAGCTAGTGAGACCCAGTACTTC. This chain connects TRBV2 to TRBJ2-5, with 8 bases fitting TRBD2. The junction had 9 bases not matched to a gene; V was cut back by 7 bases and J by 5 bases. From germline, CDR1 is SNHLY and CDR2 FYNNEI. The CDR3 is 14 residues long. Based on the CDR3 plus reference TRBV2 and TRBJ2-5, the full variable domain is EPEVTQTPSHQVTQMGQEVILRCVPISNHLYFYWYRQILGQKVEFLVSFYNNEISEKSEIFDDQFSVERPDGSNFTLKIRSTKLEDSAMYFCASTRGLASETQYFGPGTRLLVL.